The 31 T cell receptor beta chains reported below all come from one sample, sequenced in a study of shared clonotypes between healthy human individuals. Produced via immunoSEQ multiplex PCR; TCRdb's table is partial and in-frame only. The sample records about 2.5 million clones, around 90% being singletons. The sequenced sample was naive CD4+ T cells from PBMCs. Subset defined: CD45RA+ positively selected. The receptors derive from a man aged 18 to 35 in good health. Some clones in this sample may be carry-over from other donors' samples.

This rearrangement joins TRBV5-1 to TRBJ2-3; 8 nucleotides match TRBD2. Germline V gives CDR1 SGHRS, CDR2 YFSETQ. Trimming removed 0 bases from V and 0 bases from J; junction bases left unmatched: 6. The length of the CDR3 is 17 residues. CDR3 DNA: TGCGCCAGCAGCTTGGGACTAGCGCCGGGGAGCACAGATACGCAGTATTTT. Encoded protein: CASSLGLAPGSTDTQYF.

This chain links TRBV28 with TRBJ2-5; D uncertain. Germline V gene sequence: CDR1 MDHEN, CDR2 SYDVKM. CDR3 length: 11 residues. The ends were cut back, 8 bases at V and 3 bases at J, with 7 bases in the middle. The CDR3 region is CASDSEETQYF. For the CDR3, the DNA is TGTGCCAGCGACTCCGAAGAGACCCAGTACTTC.

This chain connects TRBV5-1 to TRBJ2-7; D possibly corresponds to TRBD2 (6 bases). The germline V and J ends were trimmed by 2 bases and 7 bases, with 19 bases remaining between them. Germline V lookup: CDR1 SGHRS, CDR2 YFSETQ. This CDR3 is built from 15 residues. The CDR3 region is CASSFLAGSLEEQYF. The CDR3 DNA sequence: TGCGCCAGCAGCTTTCTGGCGGGAAGCCTCGAGGAGCAGTACTTC.

J is TRBJ2-1 and V is TRBV28; no clear D gene. This CDR3 has 14 residues. Looked up from germline, CDR1 is MDHEN and CDR2 is SYDVKM. V shed 7 bases and J shed 12 bases, with 22 bases lying between them. The DNA for the CDR3 is TGTGCCAGCAAGTACGATAGGGCCCGGCGGTTGCAGTTCTTC. Residues: CASKYDRARRLQFF.

The genes are TRBV5-1 and TRBJ2-7, with 12 positions matching TRBD2. Unmatched junction bases numbered 9, after V lost 4 bases and J lost 4 bases. CDR3 size: 16 residues. The germline V gene has CDR1 SGHRS and CDR2 YFSETQ. This CDR3 is CASSPLAGGPGYEQYF. Written as DNA, the CDR3 is TGCGCCAGCAGCCCGCTAGCGGGAGGGCCTGGATACGAGCAGTACTTC.

This clone was counted once. The V call is TRBV9, the J call TRBJ2-7, with D possibly being TRBD1 (11 bases). The length of the CDR3 is 19 residues. Germline assignment: CDR1 SGDLS and CDR2 YYNGEE. V lost 5 bases and J 3 bases, leaving 30 bases between the germline ends. The CDR3, as DNA: TGTGCCAGCAGATCAAGGACAGGGGGCACTAGCGGGATAAACTACGAGCAGTACTTC. It codes for CASRSRTGGTSGINYEQYF.

The V gene is TRBV28, the J gene TRBJ2-3, with D possibly TRBD1 on 5 matching bases. V was cut by 6 bases and J by 0 bases, with 16 bases left in between. In germline, CDR1 is MDHEN, CDR2 SYDVKM. This CDR3 is built from 16 residues. The DNA of the CDR3 is TGTGCCAGCAGCCAGGGCCTCACCCTTAGCACAGATACGCAGTATTTT. Translated: CASSQGLTLSTDTQYF.

V and J are TRBV7-9 and TRBJ2-3; D might be TRBD2 (6 bases). The CDR3 is made up of 17 amino acids. Trimming cost V 2 bases and J 4 bases, with 19 bases left between them. CDR1 and CDR2 (germline): SEHNR, FQNEAQ (reference sequence). The CDR3 is CASSLIVSLEGPDTQYF. In DNA form, the CDR3 reads TGTGCCAGCAGCTTAATTGTCAGTTTGGAGGGGCCAGATACGCAGTATTTT.

The rearrangement uses TRBV6-1 and TRBJ1-2; 8 nucleotides match TRBD1. Germline CDR1 and CDR2: MNHNS and SASEGT. The CDR3 contains 18 residues. Losses at the gene ends were 0 bases for V and 8 bases for J; bases not matched to a gene: 17. The CDR3 spells CASSEALFLGQGIYGYTF. The CDR3 DNA is TGTGCCAGCAGTGAAGCCCTATTTCTCGGACAGGGAATTTACGGCTACACCTTC.

In the case of this clone: The same CDR3 can be traced to other DNA sequences in this sample. The chain couples TRBV9 to TRBJ1-3, with D perhaps matching TRBD1 (5 bases). V was clipped by 0 bases and J by 0 bases, with 7 bases between them. Germline V gives CDR1 SGDLS, CDR2 YYNGEE. The CDR3 runs to 15 residues. CDR3 coding DNA: TGTGCCAGCAGCGTAGGGGGGATCTCTGGAAACACCATATATTTT. Its translation: CASSVGGISGNTIYF. Full variable domain (remainder filled in from reference TRBV9 and TRBJ1-3): DSGVTQTPKHLITATGQRVTLRCSPRSGDLSVYWYQQSLDQGLQFLIQYYNGEERAKGNILERFSAQQFPDLHSELNLSSLELGDSALYFCASSVGGISGNTIYFGEGSWLTVV.

This clone has only one observation. This rearrangement joins TRBV4-2 to TRBJ1-1; no definite D call. Germline CDR1 and CDR2: LGHNA and YNFKEQ. V dropped 0 bases and J dropped 0 bases, with 14 bases sitting between them. The CDR3 length is 17 residues. The CDR3 spells CASSQDMSSGMNTEAFF. The DNA of the CDR3 is TGTGCCAGCAGCCAAGATATGAGTTCGGGAATGAACACTGAAGCTTTCTTT.

J is TRBJ1-3 and V is TRBV6-5; unclear D gene. This CDR3 comprises 15 residues. Germline V gene data show CDR1 as MNHEY and CDR2 as SVGAGI. Trimming shortened V by 10 bases and J by 1 base, and 17 bases separated the two germline ends. The CDR3 nucleotides read TGTGCCACCAGGCCAAAAAGAACATCTGGAAACACCATATATTTT. Translated: CATRPKRTSGNTIYF.

The chain has TRBV5-1 and TRBJ2-7; possible D gene TRBD2, 7 bases. Germline CDR1 is SGHRS and CDR2 is YFSETQ. V was trimmed by 5 bases and J by 3 bases, leaving 15 bases between them. The CDR3 length is 14 residues. The CDR3 spells CASSTGGSGYEQYF. CDR3 DNA sequence: TGCGCCAGCAGTACGGGGGGCTCAGGCTACGAGCAGTACTTC.

As for this clone: The same CDR3 arises from other DNA sequences in this sample as well. The gene calls are TRBV28 and TRBJ1-4; D gene ambiguous. Germline CDR1 MDHEN, CDR2 SYDVKM. The V and J ends lost 4 bases and 8 bases respectively, with 5 bases between them. The CDR3 covers 11 residues. The CDR3 reads CASSSREKLFF. In DNA, the CDR3 is TGTGCCAGCAGTTCAAGGGAAAAACTGTTTTTT.

This clone was counted once. This chain connects TRBV29-1 to TRBJ1-2; D may be TRBD1 (6 bases). The germline CDR1 and CDR2 sequences are SQVTM and ANQGSEA. V lost 7 bases and J 5 bases, leaving 17 bases between the germline ends. The CDR3 length is 13 residues. The CDR3 region is CSALGTFLYGYTF. CDR3 nucleotides: TGCAGCGCCCTAGGGACATTCTTGTATGGCTACACCTTC.

This rearrangement joins TRBV28 to TRBJ1-3, with D maybe TRBD1 (6 bases). The length of the CDR3 is 14 residues. Germline V gene data show CDR1 as MDHEN and CDR2 as SYDVKM. CDR3 region: CASGGAPSGNTIYF. In DNA, the CDR3 is TGTGCTTCGGGGGGGGCCCCCTCTGGAAACACCATATATTTT.

The chain joins TRBV30 to TRBJ1-6; no clear D gene. The CDR3 consists of 13 residues. With 2 bases removed from V and 11 bases from J, the gap between germline ends came to 13 bases. CDR1 is GTSNPN, CDR2 SVGIG, per germline (reference sequence). CDR3 nucleotide sequence: TGTGCCTGGAGTTTATTTTCCCAGGCACCCCTCCACTTT. It codes for CAWSLFSQAPLHF.

This clone appeared a single time. This rearrangement joins TRBV25-1 to TRBJ1-5; D ambiguous. The V and J ends lost 4 bases and 7 bases respectively, with 11 bases between them. The CDR3 runs 13 residues. Germline lookup yields CDR1 MGHDK and CDR2 SYGVNS. CDR3 bases: TGTGCCAGCAGTGTAAGGGCCAACCAGCCCCAGCATTTT. Encoded protein: CASSVRANQPQHF. Variable domain in full (rest from reference TRBV25-1 and TRBJ1-5): EADIYQTPRYLVIGTGKKITLECSQTMGHDKMYWYQQDPGMELHLIHYSYGVNSTEKGDLSSESTVSRIRTEHFPLTLESARPSHTSQYLCASSVRANQPQHFGDGTRLSIL.

CDR3 protein: CSVRTGLSGANVLTF. For the CDR3, the DNA is TGCAGCGTCAGGACAGGACTCTCTGGGGCCAACGTCCTGACTTTC. The chain joins TRBV29-1 to TRBJ2-6; 7 positions match TRBD1. V lost 6 bases and J lost 0; bases outside the gene matches: 5. Per the germline V gene, CDR1 is SQVTM and CDR2 is ANQGSEA. The CDR3 length is 15 residues.

Remarks on this clone: A junction end diverges from the germline sequence, so it may reflect a read error. Other nucleotide sequences from this sample produce the same CDR3. The chain links TRBV19 to TRBJ1-5, with D unclear. The V gene's germline CDR1 is LNHDA and CDR2 SQIVND (reference sequence). The CDR3 extends over 15 amino acids. The CDR3 reads CASSIVTGSNQPQHF. For the CDR3, the DNA is TGTGCCAGTAGCATAGTCACGGGGAGCAATCAGCCCCAGCATTTT.

V usage is TRBV5-5 and J usage is TRBJ1-5, with D perhaps matching TRBD1 (5 bases). The CDR3 totals 14 residues. V was cut by 8 bases and J by 3 bases, with 15 bases left in between. Germline loops: CDR1 SGHKS, CDR2 YYEKEE (reference sequence). As DNA, the CDR3 is TGTGCCAGTACCTCCGACAGTTCCAATCAGCCCCAGCATTTT. Translating it yields CASTSDSSNQPQHF.

V is TRBV10-3 and J is TRBJ1-6; no clear D. Trimming removed 5 bases from V and 10 bases from J, with 9 bases in between. The CDR3 runs 12 residues. The germline V gene has CDR1 ENHRY and CDR2 SYGVKD. CDR3: CAISPDWSPLHF. CDR3 sequence (DNA): TGTGCCATCAGTCCCGATTGGTCACCCCTCCACTTT.

The chain links TRBV4-2 to TRBJ2-1; 9 bases fit TRBD2. CDR3 length: 18 residues. The ends lost 1 base at V and 6 bases at J; junction bases unmatched: 13. CDR1 and CDR2 (germline): LGHNA, YNFKEQ. The CDR3: CASSQGPIGSSGSNEQFF. The CDR3 bases are TGTGCCAGCAGCCAAGGGCCCATAGGAAGTAGCGGGAGCAATGAGCAGTTCTTC.

This clone was picked up a small number of times. The gene calls are TRBV11-2 and TRBJ1-2, with D possibly TRBD1 on 6 matching bases. Trimming stripped 0 bases from V and 7 bases from J, with 12 bases between. Germline CDR1 and CDR2: SGHAT and FQNNGV. This CDR3 has 14 residues. The CDR3 protein is CASSLDGRGGGYTF. The DNA for the CDR3 is TGTGCCAGCAGCTTAGATGGCAGGGGCGGTGGCTACACCTTC.

The chain uses TRBV7-2 and TRBJ2-7; 8 nucleotides match TRBD1. The CDR3 extends over 14 amino acids. V lost 3 bases, J lost 5 bases, and 6 bases stayed unmatched. Per the germline V gene, CDR1 is SGHTA and CDR2 is FQGNSA. The CDR3 protein is CASSFGQGGHEQYF. For the CDR3, the DNA is TGTGCCAGCAGCTTCGGACAGGGAGGCCACGAGCAGTACTTC.

To note about this clone: Within the sample, other DNA sequences also encode this same CDR3. This chain connects TRBV9 to TRBJ2-1; the match to TRBD2 covers 9 bases. Germline loops: CDR1 SGDLS, CDR2 YYNGEE. The V segment lost 2 bases and the J segment 0 bases; nucleotides outside the gene matches: 3. CDR3 size: 16 residues. The CDR3 bases are TGTGCCAGCAGCGTCCTAGCGGGACTCTCCTACAATGAGCAGTTCTTC. The encoded protein is CASSVLAGLSYNEQFF.

The chain has TRBV28 and TRBJ2-7; possibly TRBD1 for D (6 bases). The CDR3 extends over 17 amino acids. The germline gives CDR1 MDHEN, CDR2 SYDVKM. Trimming took off 5 bases at V and 2 bases at J, with 22 bases between the two ends. The CDR3 region has the DNA TGTGCCAGCAGTGCCCACCGAATGACAGGCAGCCCCTACGAGCAGTACTTC. Translated: CASSAHRMTGSPYEQYF. Full variable domain (rest looked up from reference TRBV28 and TRBJ2-7): DVKVTQSSRYLVKRTGEKVFLECVQDMDHENMFWYRQDPGLGLRLIYFSYDVKMKEKGDIPEGYSVSREKKERFSLILESASTNQTSMYLCASSAHRMTGSPYEQYFGPGTRLTVT.

This rearrangement joins TRBV4-2 to TRBJ2-5; TRBD2 matches 14 bases. The CDR3 is 15 residues long. Germline CDR1 LGHNA, CDR2 YNFKEQ. V dropped 6 bases and J dropped 4; count of bases not matched to a gene: 4. The CDR3 is CASSGLAGGGETQYF. CDR3 coding DNA: TGTGCCAGCAGTGGACTAGCGGGAGGAGGAGAGACCCAGTACTTC.

The J gene is TRBJ2-3, the V gene TRBV7-2; tentative D call: TRBD1 (7 bases). Germline-derived CDR1 and CDR2 are SGHTA and FQGNSA. The length of the CDR3 is 14 residues. V lost 5 bases to trimming and J lost 3 bases, with 12 bases between them. Here the CDR3 reads CASSRQGGTDTQYF. CDR3 sequence (DNA): TGTGCCAGCAGCCGTCAGGGGGGAACAGATACGCAGTATTTT.

The chain combines TRBV28 with TRBJ2-7; 7 positions agree with TRBD1. The CDR3 loop spans 14 amino acids. Germline-derived CDR1 and CDR2 are MDHEN and SYDVKM. With V trimmed by 7 bases and J by 0 bases, 6 bases remained unmatched. Written as DNA, the CDR3 is TGTGCCAGCATCGGCAGGGGGTTCTCCTACGAGCAGTACTTC. It encodes CASIGRGFSYEQYF.

The rearrangement links TRBV6-5 to TRBJ2-7, with 7 bases matching TRBD1. CDR3 size: 15 residues. Per germline, CDR1 MNHEY and CDR2 SVGAGI. Trimming took 4 bases from V and 0 from J; bases not matched to a gene: 6. CDR3 bases: TGTGCCAGCAGTTTTGCGACAGGGAGCTCCTACGAGCAGTACTTC. Translation: CASSFATGSSYEQYF.